This T cell receptor (beta chain) was identified in a study of somatic mutations in cytotoxic T cells in rheumatoid arthritis. In regard to this clone: Its matching antigen is unknown.

This CDR3 has 14 residues. Looked up from germline, CDR1 is LGHNA and CDR2 is YSLEER. V was pared by 2 bases and J by 6 bases, with 13 bases between. Regarding the study as a whole: CD8+ clonality rose with age in rheumatoid arthritis patients, unlike in healthy controls. Between rheumatoid arthritis patients and age-matched healthy controls, CD8+ T-cell clonality showed no significant difference.

Produced via immunoSEQ multiplex PCR; TCRdb's table is partial and in-frame only. The table has around 11,000 clones, 75% to 95% seen once. Sample: CD8+ T cells sorted from blood. The TCR originated in a young woman with rheumatoid arthritis. V gene TRBV4-3 combines with J gene TRBJ2-5, with D maybe TRBD1 (6 bases). Here the CDR3 reads CASSQSPGEKTQYF. For the CDR3, the DNA is TGCGCCAGCAGCCAATCCCCAGGGGAAAAGACCCAGTACTTC.